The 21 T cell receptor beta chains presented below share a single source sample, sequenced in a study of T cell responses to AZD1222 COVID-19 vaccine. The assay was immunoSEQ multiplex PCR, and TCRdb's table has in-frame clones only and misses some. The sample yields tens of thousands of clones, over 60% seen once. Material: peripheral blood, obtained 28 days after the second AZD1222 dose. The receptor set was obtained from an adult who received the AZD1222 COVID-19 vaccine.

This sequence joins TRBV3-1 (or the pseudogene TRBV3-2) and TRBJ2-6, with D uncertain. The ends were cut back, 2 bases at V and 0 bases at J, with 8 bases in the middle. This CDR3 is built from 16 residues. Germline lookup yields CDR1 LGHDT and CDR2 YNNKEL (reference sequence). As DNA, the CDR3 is TGTGCCAGCAGCCAACAAGCGACCTCTGGGGCCAACGTCCTGACTTTC. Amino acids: CASSQQATSGANVLTF.

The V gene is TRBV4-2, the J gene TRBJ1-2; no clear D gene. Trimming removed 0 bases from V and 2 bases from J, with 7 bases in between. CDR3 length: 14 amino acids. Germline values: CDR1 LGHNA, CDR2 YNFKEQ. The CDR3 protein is CASSQDPGNYGYTF. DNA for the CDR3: TGTGCCAGCAGCCAAGATCCAGGAAACTATGGCTACACCTTC.

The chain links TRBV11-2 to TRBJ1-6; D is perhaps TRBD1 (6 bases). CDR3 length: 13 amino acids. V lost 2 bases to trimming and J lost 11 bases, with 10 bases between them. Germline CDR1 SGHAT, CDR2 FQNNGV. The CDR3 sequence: CASSLQGFPPLHF. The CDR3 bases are TGTGCCAGCAGCTTACAGGGGTTTCCACCCCTCCACTTT.

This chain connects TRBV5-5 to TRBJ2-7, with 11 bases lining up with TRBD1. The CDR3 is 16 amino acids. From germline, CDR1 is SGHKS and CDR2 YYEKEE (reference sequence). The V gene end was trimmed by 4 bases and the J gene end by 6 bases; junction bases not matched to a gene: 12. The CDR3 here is CASSPVPGQGVPEQYF. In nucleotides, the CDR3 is TGTGCCAGCAGCCCGGTCCCGGGACAGGGGGTCCCCGAGCAGTACTTC. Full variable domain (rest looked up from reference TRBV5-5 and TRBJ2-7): DAGVTQSPTHLIKTRGQQVTLRCSPISGHKSVSWYQQVLGQGPQFIFQYYEKEERGRGNFPDRFSARQFPNYSSELNVNALLLGDSALYLCASSPVPGQGVPEQYFGPGTRLTVT.

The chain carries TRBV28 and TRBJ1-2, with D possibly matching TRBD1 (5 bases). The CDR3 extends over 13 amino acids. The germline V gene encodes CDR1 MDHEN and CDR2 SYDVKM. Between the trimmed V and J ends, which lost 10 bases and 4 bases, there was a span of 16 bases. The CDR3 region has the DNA TGTGCCACCTCCGGGGGGGTAAGCTATGGCTACACCTTC. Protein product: CATSGGVSYGYTF.

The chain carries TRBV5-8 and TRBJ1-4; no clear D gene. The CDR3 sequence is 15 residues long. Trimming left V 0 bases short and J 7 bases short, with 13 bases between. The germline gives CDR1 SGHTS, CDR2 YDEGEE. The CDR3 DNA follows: TGTGCCAGCAGCTTGGGGACGGAAATCGGTGAAAAACTGTTTTTT. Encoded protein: CASSLGTEIGEKLFF.

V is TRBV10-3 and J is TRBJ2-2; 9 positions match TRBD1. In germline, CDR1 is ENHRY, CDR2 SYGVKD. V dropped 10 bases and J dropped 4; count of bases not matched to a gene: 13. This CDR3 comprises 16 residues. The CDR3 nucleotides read TGTGCCACAGGACAGGGGACCGGTCGGGGCACCGGGGAGCTGTTTTTT. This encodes CATGQGTGRGTGELFF.

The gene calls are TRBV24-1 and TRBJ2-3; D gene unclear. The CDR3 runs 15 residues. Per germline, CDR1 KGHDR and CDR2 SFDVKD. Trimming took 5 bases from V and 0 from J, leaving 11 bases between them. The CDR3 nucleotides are TGTGCCACCAGTGGAGTTGGTCGAAGCACAGATACGCAGTATTTT. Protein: CATSGVGRSTDTQYF.

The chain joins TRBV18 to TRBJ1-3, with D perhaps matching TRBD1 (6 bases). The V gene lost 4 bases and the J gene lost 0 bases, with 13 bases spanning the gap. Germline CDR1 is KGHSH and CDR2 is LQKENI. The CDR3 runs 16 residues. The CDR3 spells CASSQGGPSSGNTIYF. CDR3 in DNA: TGTGCCAGCTCACAGGGGGGACCGTCCTCTGGAAACACCATATATTTT.

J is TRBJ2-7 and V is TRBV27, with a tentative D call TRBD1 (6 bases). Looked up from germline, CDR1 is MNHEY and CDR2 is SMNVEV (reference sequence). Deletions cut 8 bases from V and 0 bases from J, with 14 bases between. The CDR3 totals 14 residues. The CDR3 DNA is TGTGCCAGCCAAAAACAGGGAGCCTCCTACGAGCAGTACTTC. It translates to CASQKQGASYEQYF.

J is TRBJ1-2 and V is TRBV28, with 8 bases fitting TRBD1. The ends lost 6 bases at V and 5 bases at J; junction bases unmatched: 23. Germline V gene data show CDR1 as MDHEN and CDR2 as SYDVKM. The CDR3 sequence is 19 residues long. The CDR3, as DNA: TGTGCCAGCAGGCGAGTGACAGGGGTGAGCTTGCCCGTATTATATGGCTACACCTTC. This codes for CASRRVTGVSLPVLYGYTF.

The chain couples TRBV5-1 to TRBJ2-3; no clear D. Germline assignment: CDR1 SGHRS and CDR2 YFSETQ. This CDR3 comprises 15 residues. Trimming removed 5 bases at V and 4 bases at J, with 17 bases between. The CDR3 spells CASSSSTSSSDTQYF. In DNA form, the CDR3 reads TGCGCCAGCAGTTCGTCGACATCCTCCTCAGATACGCAGTATTTT.

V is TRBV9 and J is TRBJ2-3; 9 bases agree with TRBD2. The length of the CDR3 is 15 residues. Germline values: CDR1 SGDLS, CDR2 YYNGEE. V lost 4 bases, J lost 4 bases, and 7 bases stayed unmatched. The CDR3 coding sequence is TGTGCCAGCAGCCCCCGGGGCGGGGGGGCAGATACGCAGTATTTT. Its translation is CASSPRGGGADTQYF.

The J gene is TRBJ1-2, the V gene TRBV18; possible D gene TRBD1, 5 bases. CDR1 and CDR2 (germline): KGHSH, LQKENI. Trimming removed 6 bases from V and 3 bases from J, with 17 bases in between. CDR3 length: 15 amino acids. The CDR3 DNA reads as TGTGCCAGCTCCCATAGGCCTAGCAGGGACTATGGCTACACCTTC. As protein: CASSHRPSRDYGYTF.

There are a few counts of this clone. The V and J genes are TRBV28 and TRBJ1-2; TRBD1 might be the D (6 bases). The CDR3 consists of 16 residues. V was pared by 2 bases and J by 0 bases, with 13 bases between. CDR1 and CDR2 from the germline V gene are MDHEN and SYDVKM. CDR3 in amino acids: CASSLVTGLANYGYTF. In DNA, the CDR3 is TGTGCCAGCAGTTTAGTAACAGGGCTTGCTAACTATGGCTACACCTTC.

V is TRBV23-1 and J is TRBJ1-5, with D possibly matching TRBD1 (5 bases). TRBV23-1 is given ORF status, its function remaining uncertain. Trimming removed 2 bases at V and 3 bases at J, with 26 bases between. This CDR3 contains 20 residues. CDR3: CASSQVQGKAGNLFNQPQHF. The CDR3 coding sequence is TGCGCCAGCAGTCAAGTCCAGGGTAAAGCAGGGAACTTGTTCAATCAGCCCCAGCATTTT.

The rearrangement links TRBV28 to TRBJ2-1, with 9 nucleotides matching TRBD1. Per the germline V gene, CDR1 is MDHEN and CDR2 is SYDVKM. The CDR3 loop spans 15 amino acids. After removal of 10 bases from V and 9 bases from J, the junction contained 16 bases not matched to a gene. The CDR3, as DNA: TGTGCCACAGTATCGGGACAGGGTAGTTTGGGTGAGCAGTTCTTC. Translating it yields CATVSGQGSLGEQFF.

CDR3 DNA: TGTGCCAGCAGTTACGTAAGCAATGAGCAGTTCTTC. Translated, it gives CASSYVSNEQFF. The chain joins TRBV6-6 to TRBJ2-1; D uncertain. The CDR3 has 12 residues. The V gene lost 2 bases and the J gene lost 6 bases, with 5 bases spanning the gap. Germline V CDR1 and CDR2: MNHNY, SVGAGI (reference sequence).

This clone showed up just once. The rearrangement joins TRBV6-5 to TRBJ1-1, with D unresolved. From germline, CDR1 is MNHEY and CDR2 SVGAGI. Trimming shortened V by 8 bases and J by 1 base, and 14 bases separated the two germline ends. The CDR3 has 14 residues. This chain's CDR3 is CASSDLGGNTEAFF. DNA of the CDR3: TGTGCCAGCTCTGATCTGGGAGGGAACACTGAAGCTTTCTTT.

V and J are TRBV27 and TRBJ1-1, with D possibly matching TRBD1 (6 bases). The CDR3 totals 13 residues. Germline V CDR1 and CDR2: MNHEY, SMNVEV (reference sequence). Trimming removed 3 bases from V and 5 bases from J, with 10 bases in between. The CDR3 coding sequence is TGTGCCAGCAGTTTCCAGGGGAGGACTGAAGCTTTCTTT. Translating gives CASSFQGRTEAFF.

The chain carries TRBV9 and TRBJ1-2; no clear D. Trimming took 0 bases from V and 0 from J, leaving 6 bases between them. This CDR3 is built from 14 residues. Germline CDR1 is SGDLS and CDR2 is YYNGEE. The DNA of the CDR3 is TGTGCCAGCAGCGTAGAAGGGTCTAACTATGGCTACACCTTC. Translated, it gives CASSVEGSNYGYTF.